A single sample is the source of the 27 T cell receptor beta chains below, sequenced in a study of blood T cell repertoires in COVID-19. Generated by immunoSEQ multiplex PCR, the TCRdb table keeps only in-frame clones and is missing some. This sample has about 240,000 clones, with about four fifths found just once. The sequenced material came from peripheral blood. The receptor set was obtained from a woman of 80 years or more with COVID-19, enrolled during active disease.

This CDR3 reads CASSLHAGASGNTIYF. The CDR3 coding sequence is TGTGCCAGCAGCTTACATGCGGGGGCCTCTGGAAACACCATATATTTT. This chain joins TRBV7-9 and TRBJ1-3; TRBD1 is a possible D gene (6 bases). V shed 2 bases and J shed 0 bases, with 11 bases lying between them. The germline V gene has CDR1 SEHNR and CDR2 FQNEAQ (reference sequence). This CDR3 is built from 16 residues.

A single count supports this clone. The V call is TRBV7-2, the J call TRBJ1-2; D may be TRBD1 (6 bases). The germline V gene encodes CDR1 SGHTA and CDR2 FQGNSA. Trimming removed 1 base from V and 7 bases from J, with 10 bases in between. The CDR3 totals 13 residues. The CDR3 reads CASSLGGGSGYTF. In DNA, the CDR3 is TGTGCCAGCAGCTTAGGTGGGGGCTCTGGCTACACCTTC.

This chain connects TRBV29-1 to TRBJ1-3; D uncertain. Trimming took 3 bases from V and 4 from J, leaving 4 bases between them. Germline values: CDR1 SQVTM, CDR2 ANQGSEA. The CDR3 spans 11 residues. DNA for the CDR3: TGCAGCGTTGATCTCGGAAACACCATATATTTT. Translation gives CSVDLGNTIYF.

A single count supports this clone. The genes are TRBV6-1 and TRBJ1-6, with 10 positions matching TRBD1. Germline assignment: CDR1 MNHNS and CDR2 SASEGT. The V segment lost 4 bases and the J segment 0 bases; nucleotides outside the gene matches: 3. The CDR3 is made up of 17 amino acids. The CDR3 nucleotides read TGTGCCAGCAGTGCGGGACAGGGGTCCTCCTATAATTCACCCCTCCACTTT. This translates into CASSAGQGSSYNSPLHF.

This clone has just one count. This sequence joins TRBV25-1 and TRBJ1-2, with D uncertain. CDR1 MGHDK and CDR2 SYGVNS come from the germline V gene. V lost 5 bases to trimming and J lost 6 bases, with 7 bases between them. The CDR3 has 11 residues. CDR3 in amino acids: CASSRGNGYTF. The CDR3 region has the DNA TGTGCCAGCAGTCGAGGGAATGGCTACACCTTC.

J is TRBJ1-2 and V is TRBV6-6; TRBD1 matches at 7 bases. The ends lost 5 bases at V and 1 base at J; junction bases unmatched: 7. Per the germline V gene, CDR1 is MNHNY and CDR2 is SVGAGI (reference sequence). The CDR3 contains 15 residues. As DNA, the CDR3 is TGTGCCAGCAGTACAAACAGGGGAGGTAACTATGGCTACACCTTC. Translation gives CASSTNRGGNYGYTF.

The chain uses TRBV11-3 and TRBJ2-5, with 8 bases fitting TRBD1. Germline CDR1 is SGHNT and CDR2 is YENEEA. There are 15 residues in the CDR3. V lost 5 bases, J lost 1 base, and 6 bases stayed unmatched. As DNA, the CDR3 is TGTGCCAGCAGCCGGGGGACAGGACCCCAAGAGACCCAGTACTTC. Translated, it gives CASSRGTGPQETQYF.

This sequence joins TRBV7-6 and TRBJ2-1, with 11 bases fitting TRBD2. The CDR3 is made up of 19 amino acids. V lost 1 base, J lost 5 bases, and 13 bases stayed unmatched. CDR1 SGHVS and CDR2 FNYEAQ come from the germline V gene. CDR3 sequence reads: CASSLVPLAGGGGNNEQFF. The DNA of the CDR3 is TGTGCCAGCAGCTTAGTGCCTCTAGCGGGAGGTGGCGGGAACAATGAGCAGTTCTTC.

This CDR3 is CASRSRDSTEAFF. The CDR3 region has the DNA TGTGCCAGCAGATCCAGGGATTCCACTGAAGCTTTCTTT. V is TRBV7-3 and J is TRBJ1-1; tentative D call: TRBD1 (5 bases). This CDR3 has 13 amino acids. V gave up 6 bases and J gave up 4 bases, with 12 bases separating them. Germline V lookup: CDR1 SGHTA, CDR2 FQGTGA.

This CDR3 is CASSLGLAGQETQYF. CDR3 DNA sequence: TGTGCCAGCAGTCTGGGACTAGCGGGCCAAGAGACCCAGTACTTC. V usage is TRBV2 and J usage is TRBJ2-5, with 12 bases that match TRBD2. J was trimmed by 1 base and V by 5 bases; bases with no gene match: 2. Germline V gives CDR1 SNHLY, CDR2 FYNNEI. This CDR3 has 15 residues.

The gene calls are TRBV5-1 and TRBJ1-3; TRBD1 might be the D (5 bases). Germline V lookup: CDR1 SGHRS, CDR2 YFSETQ. The CDR3 has 14 residues. V lost 4 bases, J lost 5 bases, and 13 bases lay in between. CDR3 coding DNA: TGCGCCAGCAGCCCGCAGGGATTTAGAAACACCATATATTTT. Translation gives CASSPQGFRNTIYF.

The chain couples TRBV19 to TRBJ1-5; the D is unclear. Deletions cut 3 bases from V and 2 bases from J, with 11 bases between. In germline, CDR1 is LNHDA, CDR2 SQIVND (reference sequence). This CDR3 spans 15 amino acids. In nucleotides, the CDR3 is TGTGCCAGTAGTATTGGACCGGGAGGCAATCAGCCCCAGCATTTT. This codes for CASSIGPGGNQPQHF.

CDR3 sequence reads: CASSPGQGNQPQHF. The CDR3 region has the DNA TGTGCCAGCAGCCCGGGACAGGGGAATCAGCCCCAGCATTTT. The chain links TRBV2 to TRBJ1-5; 10 bases align to TRBD1. The germline gives CDR1 SNHLY, CDR2 FYNNEI. The V gene end was trimmed by 6 bases and the J gene end by 4 bases; junction bases not matched to a gene: 3. This CDR3 is built from 14 residues.

V usage is TRBV6-2 or TRBV6-3 and J usage is TRBJ1-2; D may be TRBD1 (6 bases). The CDR3 loop spans 16 amino acids. CDR1 and CDR2 (germline): MNHEY, SVGEGT. V dropped 6 bases and J dropped 4 bases, with 21 bases sitting between them. This CDR3 is CASSPGMETGPYGYTF. As DNA, the CDR3 is TGTGCCAGCAGCCCTGGTATGGAGACAGGACCCTATGGCTACACCTTC.

This clone was found a few times. The chain couples TRBV28 to TRBJ1-2; TRBD1 agrees at 9 bases. V lost 4 bases and J lost 7; bases outside the gene matches: 7. Per germline, CDR1 MDHEN and CDR2 SYDVKM. The CDR3 consists of 14 residues. The CDR3 region has the DNA TGTGCCAGCAGTTCACCCGGGACAGGGCTTGGCTACACCTTC. Residues: CASSSPGTGLGYTF.

The chain employs TRBV7-2 and TRBJ2-5, with a weak D call TRBD2 (6 bases). The length of the CDR3 is 14 residues. Germline CDR1 reads SGHTA; CDR2 reads FQGNSA. Trimming pared 6 bases from V and 2 bases from J, leaving 13 bases between. CDR3 sequence reads: CASRSSSAQETQYF. The CDR3, as DNA: TGTGCCAGCAGATCCTCTAGCGCTCAAGAGACCCAGTACTTC.

This rearrangement joins TRBV6-5 to TRBJ2-7, with 8 bases identical to TRBD1. The V segment lost 8 bases and the J segment 3 bases; nucleotides outside the gene matches: 6. The CDR3 contains 13 residues. Germline lookup yields CDR1 MNHEY and CDR2 SVGAGI. The CDR3 bases are TGTGCCAGCGGACCCGACAGGGGCTACGAGCAGTACTTC. Amino acid sequence: CASGPDRGYEQYF.

This clone came up once. The chain couples TRBV6-6 to TRBJ1-2; possible D gene TRBD1, 6 bases. The V end was cut by 5 bases, the J end by 0 bases, with 13 bases between. CDR3 size: 15 residues. The germline gives CDR1 MNHNY, CDR2 SVGAGI (reference sequence). The CDR3 DNA reads as TGTGCCAGCAGTAACCCCAGGGGCGCTAACTATGGCTACACCTTC. The encoded protein is CASSNPRGANYGYTF.

This clone was detected once. The chain recombines TRBV15 with TRBJ1-2, with TRBD1 as a possible D gene (6 bases). CDR3 length: 15 residues. In germline, CDR1 is LNHNV, CDR2 YYDKDF (reference sequence). V was trimmed by 0 bases and J by 4 bases, leaving 12 bases between them. CDR3 in DNA: TGTGCCACCAGCAGAGAGGAGAGACAGGTCTATGGCTACACCTTC. Amino acid sequence: CATSREERQVYGYTF.

The gene calls are TRBV19 and TRBJ2-7; 9 positions match TRBD2. V was clipped by 6 bases and J by 7 bases; unmatched bases: 13. CDR3 length equals 15 residues. The V gene's germline CDR1 is LNHDA and CDR2 SQIVND (reference sequence). The CDR3 DNA is TGTGCCAGTAGCGAACCGGGACTAGCAGGGACGGAGCAGTACTTC. Its protein product is CASSEPGLAGTEQYF.

In its sample, this clone was seen a few times. The gene calls are TRBV6-5 and TRBJ2-1, with 10 bases fitting TRBD2. The CDR3 runs to 15 residues. Germline V lookup: CDR1 MNHEY, CDR2 SVGAGI. V lost 6 bases and J lost 2; bases outside the gene matches: 4. CDR3 residues: CASRYSGGPYNEQFF. The CDR3 DNA follows: TGTGCCAGCAGATATAGCGGGGGGCCCTACAATGAGCAGTTCTTC.

This chain uses TRBV6-1 with TRBJ2-5, with 10 bases matching TRBD1. The CDR3 totals 18 residues. Germline V lookup: CDR1 MNHNS, CDR2 SASEGT. After removal of 0 bases from V and 2 bases from J, the junction contained 9 bases not matched to a gene. Written as DNA, the CDR3 is TGTGCCAGCAGTGAAGCGGACAGGGGGGTTGGACAACAAGAGACCCAGTACTTC. This codes for CASSEADRGVGQQETQYF.

The CDR3 DNA is TGTGCCACCTCGGACAGGGAAGTTCAGCCCCAGCATTTT. Protein product: CATSDREVQPQHF. The chain carries TRBV12-3 or TRBV12-4 and TRBJ1-5; TRBD1 aligns across 8 bases. The CDR3 runs to 13 residues. Trimming cost V 10 bases and J 6 bases; bases outside gene matches: 8.

This rearrangement joins TRBV11-2 to TRBJ2-1; 9 nucleotides agree with TRBD2. The CDR3 extends over 15 amino acids. Germline CDR1 reads SGHAT; CDR2 reads FQNNGV. V was pared by 3 bases and J by 8 bases, with 8 bases of the junction left unmatched. The CDR3 loop is CASSFKRGDGDEQFF. The CDR3 DNA reads as TGTGCCAGCAGCTTTAAGCGGGGGGATGGCGATGAGCAGTTCTTC. The full variable domain, its missing parts supplied by reference TRBV11-2 and TRBJ2-1, is EAGVAQSPRYKIIEKRQSVAFWCNPISGHATLYWYQQILGQGPKLLIQFQNNGVVDDSQLPKDRFSAERLKGVDSTLKIQPAKLEDSAVYLCASSFKRGDGDEQFFGPGTRLTVL.

The chain carries TRBV20-1 and TRBJ1-5; TRBD1 matches 10 bases. The J segment lost 6 bases and the V segment lost 3 bases, leaving 5 bases of the junction unmatched. The CDR3 extends over 14 amino acids. Germline loops: CDR1 DFQATT, CDR2 SNEGSKA (reference sequence). The CDR3 nucleotides read TGCAGTGCTAGTACGGGACAGGGGACTCAGCCCCAGCATTTT. This codes for CSASTGQGTQPQHF.

The chain combines TRBV5-6 with TRBJ1-2, with D possibly TRBD1 on 5 matching bases. Germline assignment: CDR1 SGHDT and CDR2 YYEEEE. The CDR3 totals 13 residues. V gave up 0 bases and J gave up 8 bases, with 11 bases separating them. CDR3 coding DNA: TGTGCCAGCAGCTTGGGGGACTTAGGGGGCTACACCTTC. Translating gives CASSLGDLGGYTF.

The chain recombines TRBV27 with TRBJ1-3; 7 nucleotides align to TRBD1. The CDR3 contains 15 residues. The V gene end was trimmed by 4 bases and the J gene end by 3 bases; junction bases not matched to a gene: 6. Germline V CDR1 and CDR2: MNHEY, SMNVEV (reference sequence). CDR3 in amino acids: CASSSTGLGGNTIYF. The CDR3 bases are TGTGCCAGCAGTTCGACAGGGTTAGGTGGAAACACCATATATTTT.